These 21 T cell receptor beta chains were all obtained from the same sample, sequenced in a study of molecular identifiers for immune sequencing clone quantification listed by TCRdb under 2018. Libraries were constructed by PCR. The sequencing machine was a NextSeq 500. The public reads were run again by TCRdb, first through fastp at Q25 and then through MiXCR, and only productive beta chains were kept. Duplicate CDR3 protein sequences are folded into a single record with the most common DNA and genes. Here the sample has over 550,000 distinct CDR3 sequences; roughly 23% occur a single time. The top ten constitute about 0.78% of the sample. Sequenced material: naive CD8+ T cells from blood, with Jurkat cell RNA spiked in. Read against the paper, the sample's cell subset or site label means: FACS-sorted CD8+CD4-CCR7+CD45RA+ naive T cells. These receptors came from a human donor in good health. Some libraries in this study had Jurkat cell RNA spiked in.

This clonotype showed up many times. The chain has TRBV20-1 and TRBJ2-7; 9 bases align to TRBD1. This CDR3 is 14 amino acids long. Germline CDR1 and CDR2: DFQATT and SNEGSKA (reference sequence). The V segment lost 4 bases and the J segment 4 bases; nucleotides outside the gene matches: 8. The CDR3 nucleotides read TGCAGTGCTATGCCGGGACAGGGTAATTACGAGCAGTACTTC. Translating it yields CSAMPGQGNYEQYF.

This clonotype was observed at least ten times. The chain employs TRBV5-6 and TRBJ1-1; TRBD1 might be the D (5 bases). Germline CDR1 is SGHDT and CDR2 is YYEEEE. V was cut by 0 bases and J by 5 bases, with 11 bases left in between. The CDR3 has 14 amino acids. The CDR3 coding sequence is TGTGCCAGCAGCTTGGAGCAGGGTCGAACTGAAGCTTTCTTT. Protein product: CASSLEQGRTEAFF.

This clonotype has at least ten counts. The CDR3 reads CASILDIGGNQPQHF. The CDR3 DNA follows: TGTGCCAGCATTCTCGACATAGGAGGCAATCAGCCCCAGCATTTT. The V gene is TRBV28, the J gene TRBJ1-5, with no clear D. The CDR3 totals 15 residues. V was cut by 7 bases and J by 2 bases, with 15 bases left in between. CDR1 and CDR2 (germline): MDHEN, SYDVKM. Together with reference TRBV28 and TRBJ1-5, the CDR3 gives the full variable domain: DVKVTQSSRYLVKRTGEKVFLECVQDMDHENMFWYRQDPGLGLRLIYFSYDVKMKEKGDIPEGYSVSREKKERFSLILESASTNQTSMYLCASILDIGGNQPQHFGDGTRLSIL.

This clonotype was counted ten times or more. V and J are TRBV4-3 and TRBJ1-3, with D unresolved. Germline V CDR1 and CDR2: LGHNA, YSLEER. The CDR3 is 17 amino acids. The germline V and J ends were trimmed by 2 bases and 0 bases, with 14 bases remaining between them. CDR3 sequence: CASSQSRVSSSGNTIYF. Written as DNA, the CDR3 is TGCGCCAGCAGCCAATCCCGGGTCTCAAGCTCTGGAAACACCATATATTTT.

This clonotype was seen only a few times. The gene calls are TRBV19 and TRBJ2-3; 7 bases match TRBD1. The CDR3 has 15 residues. From germline, CDR1 is LNHDA and CDR2 SQIVND (reference sequence). V was pared by 5 bases and J by 2 bases, with 7 bases of the junction left unmatched. CDR3 region: CASSLGTVFTDTQYF. As DNA, the CDR3 is TGTGCCAGTAGTTTGGGGACAGTATTCACAGATACGCAGTATTTT.

In this sample, this clonotype turned up once. The genes are TRBV9 and TRBJ2-7, with D possibly matching TRBD2 (7 bases). CDR3 length equals 13 residues. V lost 10 bases to trimming and J lost 7 bases, with 21 bases between them. Germline assignment: CDR1 SGDLS and CDR2 YYNGEE. Here the CDR3 DNA reads TGTGCCCGCCACGTAGGGGGGGCTGGAGAGCAGTACTTC. Its translation is CARHVGGAGEQYF.

This clonotype was seen more than once but under ten times. The chain carries TRBV27 and TRBJ2-7; 8 nucleotides match TRBD2. With V trimmed by 6 bases and J by 5 bases, 9 bases remained unmatched. Germline CDR1 is MNHEY and CDR2 is SMNVEV (reference sequence). The CDR3 totals 14 residues. The CDR3 sequence is CASRPAGAPHEQYF. DNA of the CDR3: TGTGCCAGCAGGCCAGCGGGAGCCCCCCACGAGCAGTACTTC.

The rearrangement links TRBV3-1 to TRBJ2-3, with D tentatively TRBD1 (6 bases). V lost 6 bases, J lost 0 bases, and 13 bases lay in between. The CDR3 is 15 residues long. CDR1 is LGHDT and CDR2 is YNNKEL in the germline V gene (reference sequence). This CDR3 is CASRLGTISTDTQYF. The DNA of the CDR3 is TGTGCCAGCAGACTCGGGACAATTAGCACAGATACGCAGTATTTT.

The DNA for the CDR3 is TGTGCCAGCAGTTTAGCCGGGAACATCGACTACAATGAGCAGTTCTTC. Its protein is CASSLAGNIDYNEQFF. This rearrangement joins TRBV27 to TRBJ2-1, with D perhaps matching TRBD2 (5 bases). With 2 bases removed from V and 3 bases from J, the gap between germline ends came to 14 bases. From germline, CDR1 is MNHEY and CDR2 SMNVEV (reference sequence). This CDR3 is built from 16 residues.

This chain joins TRBV28 and TRBJ2-1; D might be TRBD2 (5 bases). The germline gives CDR1 MDHEN, CDR2 SYDVKM. There are 12 residues in the CDR3. V was pared by 6 bases and J by 8 bases, with 11 bases between. CDR3 in DNA: TGTGCCAGCAGATTTACTAGTGATGAGCAGTTCTTC. Translation gives CASRFTSDEQFF. The full variable domain, completed using reference TRBV28 and TRBJ2-1, is DVKVTQSSRYLVKRTGEKVFLECVQDMDHENMFWYRQDPGLGLRLIYFSYDVKMKEKGDIPEGYSVSREKKERFSLILESASTNQTSMYLCASRFTSDEQFFGPGTRLTVL.

This clonotype showed up many times. CDR3 region: CASSLDPRPTDTQYF. In DNA form, the CDR3 reads TGTGCCAGCAGCTTAGATCCGAGACCCACAGATACGCAGTATTTT. This chain joins TRBV7-9 and TRBJ2-3; no definite D call. Germline values: CDR1 SEHNR, CDR2 FQNEAQ (reference sequence). The ends were cut back, 1 base at V and 2 bases at J, with 10 bases in the middle. The CDR3 sequence is 15 residues long. Supplemented by reference TRBV7-9 and TRBJ2-3, the full variable domain reads DTGVSQNPRHKITKRGQNVTFRCDPISEHNRLYWYRQTLGQGPEFLTYFQNEAQLEKSRLLSDRFSAERPKGSFSTLEIQRTEQGDSAMYLCASSLDPRPTDTQYFGPGTRLTVL.

The chain is built from TRBV14 and TRBJ1-1, with a tentative D call TRBD1 (5 bases). Germline loops: CDR1 SGHDN, CDR2 FVKESK. V lost 4 bases and J lost 4, with 16 bases in between. This CDR3 has 15 amino acids. Here the CDR3 reads CASSPPQGGSTEAFF. In DNA, the CDR3 is TGTGCCAGCAGCCCCCCGCAGGGAGGAAGCACTGAAGCTTTCTTT.

This clonotype was seen repeatedly, ten times or more. The chain joins TRBV6-5 to TRBJ2-5; D not resolved. This CDR3 contains 14 residues. V was pared by 2 bases and J by 4 bases, with 11 bases between. Germline loops: CDR1 MNHEY, CDR2 SVGAGI. The CDR3 DNA follows: TGTGCCAGCAGTTACATTAGTATTGGAGAGACCCAGTACTTC. It translates to CASSYISIGETQYF.

The chain uses TRBV6-5 and TRBJ2-1; D unclear. This CDR3 has 15 amino acids. V lost 0 bases and J lost 1, with 7 bases in between. Germline assignment: CDR1 MNHEY and CDR2 SVGAGI. This CDR3 is CASSYSDRSYNEQFF. In nucleotides, the CDR3 is TGTGCCAGCAGTTACTCGGACCGGTCCTACAATGAGCAGTTCTTC.

This clonotype occurred once. The conserved closing phenylalanine or tryptophan is absent in this CDR3, likely reflecting a read error. The V gene is TRBV19, the J gene TRBJ2-7; weak D call: TRBD1 (5 bases). CDR1 and CDR2 from the germline V gene are LNHDA and SQIVND (reference sequence). This CDR3 has 15 residues. Here the CDR3 reads CASSRSRDSSYKQYC. CDR3 in DNA: TGTGCCAGTAGTCGGTCGAGAGACAGCTCCTACAAGCAGTACTGC.

This clonotype was seen at least ten times. This sequence joins TRBV4-2 and TRBJ1-4; TRBD1 matches at 9 bases. V gave up 2 bases and J gave up 3 bases; unmatched junction bases: 4. Germline-derived CDR1 and CDR2 are LGHNA and YNFKEQ. This CDR3 is built from 16 residues. The CDR3, as DNA: TGTGCCAGCAGCCAATGGACAGGGGAGGCTAATGAAAAACTGTTTTTT. It translates to CASSQWTGEANEKLFF.

This chain connects TRBV4-1 to TRBJ2-1; 10 nucleotides agree with TRBD2. The germline V gene encodes CDR1 MGHRA and CDR2 YSYEKL. Losses at the gene ends were 4 bases for V and 7 bases for J; bases not matched to a gene: 1. This CDR3 is 13 amino acids long. CDR3 region: CASSPSGSNEQFF. CDR3 in DNA: TGCGCCAGCAGCCCTAGCGGGAGTAATGAGCAGTTCTTC.

This clonotype has only a few counts. The chain links TRBV27 to TRBJ1-6, with a weak D call TRBD1 (5 bases). Germline CDR1 reads MNHEY; CDR2 reads SMNVEV (reference sequence). V was clipped by 2 bases and J by 8 bases, with 13 bases between them. CDR3 length: 15 amino acids. The CDR3 DNA is TGTGCCAGCAGTTTAACAGGCCTGTATCATTCACCCCTCCACTTT. Protein: CASSLTGLYHSPLHF.

The rearrangement links TRBV7-9 to TRBJ2-7, with D possibly being TRBD2 (5 bases). Germline V gene lookup returns CDR1 SEHNR and CDR2 FQNEAQ (reference sequence). This CDR3 is 13 amino acids long. V gave up 11 bases and J gave up 6 bases, with 20 bases separating them. CDR3 loop: CASLRALDPEQYF. In DNA form, the CDR3 reads TGTGCCTCACTGCGGGCATTGGACCCCGAGCAGTACTTC. Using reference TRBV7-9 and TRBJ2-7 for the parts outside the CDR3, the full variable domain is DTGVSQNPRHKITKRGQNVTFRCDPISEHNRLYWYRQTLGQGPEFLTYFQNEAQLEKSRLLSDRFSAERPKGSFSTLEIQRTEQGDSAMYLCASLRALDPEQYFGPGTRLTVT.

This clonotype was counted only a few times. The gene calls are TRBV9 and TRBJ1-4; no definite D call. This CDR3 region has 15 residues. Per the germline V gene, CDR1 is SGDLS and CDR2 is YYNGEE. With 0 bases removed from V and 5 bases from J, the gap between germline ends came to 11 bases. The CDR3 DNA is TGTGCCAGCAGCGTAGATGAAGGGATCAATGAAAAACTGTTTTTT. Encoded protein: CASSVDEGINEKLFF.

A few counts support this clonotype. The V gene is TRBV4-3, the J gene TRBJ1-1, with D possibly TRBD1 on 6 matching bases. V was clipped by 0 bases and J by 4 bases, with 12 bases between them. CDR3 length equals 15 residues. Germline V gives CDR1 LGHNA, CDR2 YSLEER. The CDR3 DNA reads TGCGCCAGCAGCCAAGATCCGGGGGCGCCCACTGAAGCTTTCTTT. This translates into CASSQDPGAPTEAFF.